A single sample is the source of the 12 T cell receptor beta chains below, sequenced in a study of CD8 T cells in ankylosing spondylitis. MiXCR, applied by TCRdb to the 5' RACE reads, yields one record per CDR3 protein. The table includes around 30,000 distinct CDR3 sequences, 12% to 15% detected once. Material: blood. These receptors were collected from a male donor with ankylosing spondylitis or in good health (not recorded which).

This clonotype was detected only a few times. The rearrangement joins TRBV6-2 or TRBV6-3 to TRBJ2-7; possible D gene TRBD1, 6 bases. The CDR3 runs to 14 residues. Looked up from germline, CDR1 is MNHEY and CDR2 is SVGEGT. The ends were cut back, 8 bases at V and 7 bases at J, with 21 bases in the middle. In DNA form, the CDR3 reads TGTGCCAGCGGCGCCTACGGACCAAGGGGGGAGCAGTACTTC. Encoded protein: CASGAYGPRGEQYF.

The chain joins TRBV12-3 or TRBV12-4 to TRBJ1-1; D unclear. The germline V and J ends were trimmed by 3 bases and 2 bases, with 7 bases remaining between them. This CDR3 is 13 amino acids long. The CDR3 sequence: CASSLSANTEAFF. The CDR3 nucleotides are TGTGCCAGCAGTTTGTCGGCAAACACTGAAGCTTTCTTT.

This clonotype was detected only a few times. The V and J genes are TRBV12-3 or TRBV12-4 and TRBJ2-3, with a weak D call TRBD1 (6 bases). Trimming removed 7 bases at V and 5 bases at J, with 10 bases between. The CDR3 totals 12 residues. In nucleotides, the CDR3 is TGTGCCAGCACCCAGGGGAGAGATACGCAGTATTTT. This sequence encodes CASTQGRDTQYF.

This clonotype was observed a few times. V gene TRBV6-2 or TRBV6-3 combines with J gene TRBJ2-1, with TRBD2 identical over 10 bases. From germline, CDR1 is MNHEY and CDR2 SVGEGT. The CDR3 sequence is 14 residues long. V lost 6 bases, J lost 4 bases, and 3 bases stayed unmatched. The CDR3 DNA follows: TGTGCCAGCAGAGTTAGCGGGGGGTACAATGAGCAGTTCTTC. It is translated as CASRVSGGYNEQFF.

This sequence joins TRBV12-3 or TRBV12-4 and TRBJ2-2, with TRBD2 identical over 9 bases. The CDR3 loop spans 16 amino acids. After removal of 6 bases from V and 2 bases from J, the junction contained 7 bases not matched to a gene. This CDR3 reads CASRDRAGGNTGELFF. CDR3 bases: TGTGCCAGCAGAGATAGAGCGGGGGGCAACACCGGGGAGCTGTTTTTT.

This clonotype has just a few counts. The rearrangement uses TRBV20-1 and TRBJ2-7, with 7 positions matching TRBD1. This CDR3 has 12 residues. CDR1 and CDR2 from the germline V gene are DFQATT and SNEGSKA (reference sequence). V was pared by 4 bases and J by 8 bases, with 8 bases of the junction left unmatched. CDR3 sequence reads: CSATLGQAQQYF. The CDR3, as DNA: TGCAGTGCTACCCTTGGACAGGCTCAGCAGTACTTC.

This clonotype was picked up a small number of times. V is TRBV12-3 or TRBV12-4 and J is TRBJ1-4; D is undetermined. V lost 3 bases and J lost 0, with 5 bases in between. The CDR3 runs to 14 residues. As DNA, the CDR3 is TGTGCCAGCAGTTTTGGTTCAACTAATGAAAAACTGTTTTTT. Protein product: CASSFGSTNEKLFF.

This clonotype showed up just a few times. The chain has TRBV7-9 and TRBJ2-3, with D possibly being TRBD2 (6 bases). Germline assignment: CDR1 SEHNR and CDR2 FQNEAQ (reference sequence). V was cut by 3 bases and J by 6 bases, with 19 bases left in between. This CDR3 spans 16 amino acids. The CDR3: CASSLGRDWLWDTQYF. The CDR3 DNA reads as TGTGCCAGCAGCTTGGGCCGGGACTGGCTGTGGGATACGCAGTATTTT.

This clonotype was observed a few times. The chain links TRBV30 to TRBJ2-2; maybe TRBD2 (6 bases). Germline V lookup: CDR1 GTSNPN, CDR2 SVGIG (reference sequence). V lost 5 bases to trimming and J lost 6 bases, with 13 bases between them. This CDR3 spans 13 amino acids. The CDR3 nucleotides read TGTGCCTGGTCTGGCGGGGTGGCCGGGGAGCTGTTTTTT. This translates into CAWSGGVAGELFF.

This clonotype has just a few counts. The rearrangement links TRBV28 to TRBJ2-2; 8 bases agree with TRBD1. This CDR3 contains 15 residues. The ends lost 6 bases at V and 6 bases at J; junction bases unmatched: 9. Germline CDR1 reads MDHEN; CDR2 reads SYDVKM. CDR3 loop: CASRRKDRDAGELFF. The CDR3 nucleotides are TGTGCCAGCAGACGAAAGGACAGGGACGCCGGGGAGCTGTTTTTT.

This rearrangement joins TRBV14 to TRBJ1-4; D gene uncertain. The CDR3 is 15 residues long. The germline V and J ends were trimmed by 0 bases and 3 bases, with 8 bases remaining between them. Per the germline V gene, CDR1 is SGHDN and CDR2 is FVKESK. The DNA of the CDR3 is TGTGCCAGCAGCCAAGACTACAGTCCTAATGAAAAACTGTTTTTT. It translates to CASSQDYSPNEKLFF.

The chain recombines TRBV19 with TRBJ2-7; D gene uncertain. This CDR3 is built from 14 residues. Trimming removed 5 bases at V and 4 bases at J, with 15 bases between. CDR1 is LNHDA, CDR2 SQIVND, per germline (reference sequence). In DNA form, the CDR3 reads TGTGCCAGTAGTCCCCCCCGCGTATTTTACGAGCAGTACTTC. It codes for CASSPPRVFYEQYF.